The present T cell receptor (beta chain) was sequenced within a study of human T cells and chemical hapten exposure. Whole-study context: The patients, most of them female, presented with alopecia areata, totalis or universalis. Minor pooled library volume differences mainly drove per-sample TCR yield variation.

Regarding this clonotype: Being one base from a much bigger clone, this may be a read error.

This CDR3 is built from 18 residues. Deletions cut 3 bases from V and 7 bases from J, with 25 bases between. TCRdb itself ran the RACE reads through MiXCR, one entry per CDR3 protein. The table shows under 300,000 distinct CDR3 sequences, with 8.6% occurring only once. Stated time point: pre-sensitization, week 0. This sample's treatment: therapeutic diphenylcyclopropenone sensitization with weekly scalp DPC. The source was whole blood, collected in connection with sensitization to the hapten diphenylcyclopropenone (DPC). This clonotype originated in a woman in her thirties or forties with alopecia areata. Some clones in this sample may be carry-over from other donors' samples. The chain links TRBV12-3 or TRBV12-4 to TRBJ2-4; no clear D gene. As DNA, the CDR3 is TGTGCCAGCAGTTTCTCGTTTTCTCCGATAGGGTCAATGAACATTCAGTACTTC. Translation gives CASSFSFSPIGSMNIQYF.